Sequencing of this TCR beta chain was carried out in a study of shared clonotypes between healthy human individuals. Study information: The cohort had a couple of women and three men, ages 18 to 49.

Libraries were prepared by immunoSEQ multiplex PCR; TCRdb keeps only in-frame clonotypes and omits some of them. The repertoire holds 2,500,000 or so clones, with 90% to 95% as singletons. The CDR3 is 14 amino acids. Trimming shortened V by 3 bases and J by 2 bases, and 12 bases separated the two germline ends. Looked up from germline, CDR1 is SGHNT and CDR2 is YYREEE (reference sequence). Donation came from healthy HIV-negative adults that had no recent acute infections or vaccinations. The sequenced sample was naive CD4+ T cells sorted from blood. Subset reported: CD45RA+ positively selected. The genes are TRBV5-4 and TRBJ2-7; D may be TRBD1 or TRBD2 (5 bases each). This TCR was sampled from a young man in good health. The CDR3 is CASSYGTVTYEQYF. The CDR3 DNA sequence: TGTGCCAGCAGCTACGGGACGGTAACCTACGAGCAGTACTTC.